The T cell receptor beta chain under discussion was sequenced for a study of technical replicates of blood from a handful of donors. Trimming at V came to 0 bases and at J to 2 bases, leaving 9 bases not matched to a gene. The CDR3 runs 17 residues. In germline, CDR1 is SGHTA, CDR2 FQGNSA. TCRdb keeps only in-frame clones here, not all; method: immunoSEQ multiplex PCR. The repertoire holds 60,000 to 90,000 clones, with roughly 90% as singletons. V is TRBV7-2 and J is TRBJ2-7, with 8 bases lining up with TRBD1. This TCR was recovered from a human donor in good health. What was sequenced was T cells isolated from PBMCs. The CDR3 reads CASSLAAGGNIPYEQYF. The CDR3, as DNA: TGTGCCAGCAGCTTAGCGGCAGGGGGCAATATCCCCTACGAGCAGTACTTC.